This T cell receptor beta chain was found in a study of PD-1 blockade in classical Hodgkin lymphoma. Study results and caveats: Patients who initiated nivolumab within 1 year of ASCT were excluded. Patients with a complete response exhibited baseline diversity comparable to newly diagnosed patients. Newly diagnosed patients reportedly had lower baseline TCR diversity than healthy donors.

Described time point: cycle 4 day 1 (C4D1), after about 6 weeks of nivolumab. Relapse was seen in all patients after autologous stem cell transplantation, and brentuximab vedotin exposure was variable. Worth noting for this clone: Its antigen is unknown.

Libraries were prepared by immunoSEQ multiplex PCR; TCRdb keeps only in-frame clonotypes and omits some of them. Of approximately 27,000 clones detected, more than 65% appear once; the ten largest clones hold roughly 18%. Looked up from germline, CDR1 is SNHLY and CDR2 is FYNNEI. The CDR3 loop spans 14 amino acids. With 6 bases removed from V and 0 bases from J, the gap between germline ends came to 9 bases. The chain carries TRBV2 and TRBJ1-5; D is unresolved. The TCR was taken from a human donor with classical Hodgkin lymphoma. The sequencing here drew on peripheral blood mononuclear cells (PBMCs), taken before the fourth cycle of nivolumab. The CDR3 region has the DNA TGTGCCAGCAGGACGAGCTATAGCAATCAGCCCCAGCATTTT. Its protein product is CASRTSYSNQPQHF.